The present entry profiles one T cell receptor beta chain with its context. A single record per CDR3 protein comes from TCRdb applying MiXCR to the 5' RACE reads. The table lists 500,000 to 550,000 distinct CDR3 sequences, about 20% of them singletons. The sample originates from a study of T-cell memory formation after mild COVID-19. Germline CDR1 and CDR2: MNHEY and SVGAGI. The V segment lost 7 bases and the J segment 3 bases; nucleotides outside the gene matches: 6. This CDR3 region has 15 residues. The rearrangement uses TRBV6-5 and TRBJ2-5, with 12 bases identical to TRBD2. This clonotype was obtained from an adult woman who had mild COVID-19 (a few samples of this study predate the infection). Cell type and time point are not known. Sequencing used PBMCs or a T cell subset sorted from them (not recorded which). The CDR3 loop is CASKRTSGVKETQYF. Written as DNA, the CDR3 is TGTGCCAGCAAGAGGACTAGCGGGGTCAAAGAGACCCAGTACTTC.